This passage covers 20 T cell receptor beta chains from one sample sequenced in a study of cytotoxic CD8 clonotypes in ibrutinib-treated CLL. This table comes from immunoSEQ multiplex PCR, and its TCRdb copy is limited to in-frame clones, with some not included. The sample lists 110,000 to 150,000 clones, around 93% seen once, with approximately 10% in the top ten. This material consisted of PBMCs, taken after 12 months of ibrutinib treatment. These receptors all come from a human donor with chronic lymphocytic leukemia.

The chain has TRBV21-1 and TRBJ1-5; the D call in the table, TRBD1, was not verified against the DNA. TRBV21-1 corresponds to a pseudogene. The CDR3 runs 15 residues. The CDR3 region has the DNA TGTGCCAGCAGAAAGGGGGACGCGAGCAATCAGCCCCAGCATTTT. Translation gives CASRKGDASNQPQHF.

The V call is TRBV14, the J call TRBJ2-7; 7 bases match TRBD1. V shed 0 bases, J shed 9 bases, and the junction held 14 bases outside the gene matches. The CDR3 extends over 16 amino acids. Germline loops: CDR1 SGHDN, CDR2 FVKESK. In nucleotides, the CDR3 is TGTGCCAGCAGCCAAGATCCCGGGACAGTACCTACGAGGCAGTACTTC. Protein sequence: CASSQDPGTVPTRQYF.

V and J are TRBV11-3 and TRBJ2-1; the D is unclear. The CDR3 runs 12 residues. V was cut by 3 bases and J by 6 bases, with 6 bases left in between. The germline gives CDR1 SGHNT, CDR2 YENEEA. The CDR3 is CASSFDSNEQFF. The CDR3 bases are TGTGCCAGCAGCTTCGACTCCAATGAGCAGTTCTTC.

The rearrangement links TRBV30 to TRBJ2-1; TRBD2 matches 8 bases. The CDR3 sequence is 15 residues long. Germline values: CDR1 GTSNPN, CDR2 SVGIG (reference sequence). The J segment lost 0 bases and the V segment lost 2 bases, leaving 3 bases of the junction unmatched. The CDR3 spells CAWSPSGSSYNEQFF. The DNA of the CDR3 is TGTGCCTGGAGTCCCAGCGGGAGCTCCTACAATGAGCAGTTCTTC.

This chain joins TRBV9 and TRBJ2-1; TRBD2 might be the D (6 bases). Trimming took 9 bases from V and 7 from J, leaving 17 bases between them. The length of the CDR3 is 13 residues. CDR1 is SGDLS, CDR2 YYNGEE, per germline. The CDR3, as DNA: TGTGCCACCTCCACCGGGAGCAAGAATGAGCAGTTCTTC. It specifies CATSTGSKNEQFF.

CDR3 residues: CASSPQGQIEAFF. The CDR3 DNA follows: TGTGCCAGTAGTCCCCAGGGACAGATTGAAGCTTTCTTT. V and J are TRBV19 and TRBJ1-1; 7 bases match TRBD1. J lost 7 bases, V lost 5 bases, and 7 bases had no gene match. This CDR3 spans 13 amino acids. Germline values: CDR1 LNHDA, CDR2 SQIVND (reference sequence).

CDR3 DNA sequence: TGTGCCAGCACCTTGGGCAGTGAGGGGTATGGCTACACCTTC. Translating gives CASTLGSEGYGYTF. The chain employs TRBV28 and TRBJ1-2; D may be TRBD1 (5 bases). V lost 7 bases, J lost 5 bases, and 17 bases lay in between. This CDR3 region has 14 residues. CDR1 and CDR2 from the germline V gene are MDHEN and SYDVKM.

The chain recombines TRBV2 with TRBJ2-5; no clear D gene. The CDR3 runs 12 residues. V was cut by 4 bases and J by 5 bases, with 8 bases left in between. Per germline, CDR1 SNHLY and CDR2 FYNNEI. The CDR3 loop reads CASSVLSETQYF. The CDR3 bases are TGTGCCAGCAGTGTTTTGTCGGAGACCCAGTACTTC.

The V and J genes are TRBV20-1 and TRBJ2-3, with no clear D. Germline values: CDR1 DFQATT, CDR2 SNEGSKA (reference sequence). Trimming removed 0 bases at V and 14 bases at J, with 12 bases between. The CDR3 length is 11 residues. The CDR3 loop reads CSARDLDRLYF. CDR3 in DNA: TGCAGTGCTAGAGATCTAGATAGGCTGTATTTT.

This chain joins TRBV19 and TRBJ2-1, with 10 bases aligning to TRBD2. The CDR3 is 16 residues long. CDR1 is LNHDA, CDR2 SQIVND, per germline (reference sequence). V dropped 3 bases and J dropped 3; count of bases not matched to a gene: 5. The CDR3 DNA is TGTGCCAGTAGTATCAAGGGACTAGCGATCTACAATGAGCAGTTCTTC. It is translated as CASSIKGLAIYNEQFF.

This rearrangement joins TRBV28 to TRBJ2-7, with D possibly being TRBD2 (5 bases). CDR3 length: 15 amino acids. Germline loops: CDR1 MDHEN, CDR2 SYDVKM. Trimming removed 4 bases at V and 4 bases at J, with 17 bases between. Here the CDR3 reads CASSSDGEYSYEQYF. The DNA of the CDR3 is TGTGCCAGCAGTTCAGACGGGGAATATTCTTACGAGCAGTACTTC.

The CDR3 region has the DNA TGTGCCAGCAGCCCGCGACCGGGACTTAACACCGGGGAGCTGTTTTTT. Encoded protein: CASSPRPGLNTGELFF. The chain couples TRBV7-9 to TRBJ2-2, with D perhaps TRBD2 (6 bases). CDR1 is SEHNR and CDR2 is FQNEAQ in the germline V gene (reference sequence). CDR3 length: 16 amino acids. V was cut by 5 bases and J by 2 bases, with 15 bases left in between.

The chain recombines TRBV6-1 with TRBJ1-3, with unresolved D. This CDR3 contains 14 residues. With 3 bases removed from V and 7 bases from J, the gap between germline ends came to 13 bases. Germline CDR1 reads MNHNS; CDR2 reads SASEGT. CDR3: CASSDTPRRNTIYF. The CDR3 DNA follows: TGTGCCAGCAGTGACACCCCCCGGCGGAACACCATATATTTT.

Written as DNA, the CDR3 is TGTGCCAGCTCGGCAGCAGGTAGCAATCAGCCCCAGCATTTT. Its protein is CASSAAGSNQPQHF. The chain joins TRBV18 to TRBJ1-5; D not resolved. V lost 6 bases and J lost 0, with 9 bases in between. Looked up from germline, CDR1 is KGHSH and CDR2 is LQKENI. CDR3 length equals 14 residues.

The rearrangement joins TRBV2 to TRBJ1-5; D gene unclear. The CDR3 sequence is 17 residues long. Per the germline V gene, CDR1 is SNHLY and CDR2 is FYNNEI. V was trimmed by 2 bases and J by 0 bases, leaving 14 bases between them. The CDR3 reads CASSELGPGNSNQPQHF. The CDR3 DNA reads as TGTGCCAGCAGTGAACTCGGGCCAGGAAATAGCAATCAGCCCCAGCATTTT.

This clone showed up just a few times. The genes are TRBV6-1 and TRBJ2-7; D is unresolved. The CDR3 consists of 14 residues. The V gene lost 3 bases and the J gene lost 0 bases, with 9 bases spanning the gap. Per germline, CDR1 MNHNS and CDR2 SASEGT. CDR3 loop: CASSDKMNSYEQYF. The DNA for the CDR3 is TGTGCCAGCAGTGATAAAATGAACTCCTACGAGCAGTACTTC.

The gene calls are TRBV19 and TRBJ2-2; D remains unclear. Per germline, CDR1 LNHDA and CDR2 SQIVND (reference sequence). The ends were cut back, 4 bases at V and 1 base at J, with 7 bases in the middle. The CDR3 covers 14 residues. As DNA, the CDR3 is TGTGCCAGTAGTAAGTGGGAGAACACCGGGGAGCTGTTTTTT. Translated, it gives CASSKWENTGELFF.

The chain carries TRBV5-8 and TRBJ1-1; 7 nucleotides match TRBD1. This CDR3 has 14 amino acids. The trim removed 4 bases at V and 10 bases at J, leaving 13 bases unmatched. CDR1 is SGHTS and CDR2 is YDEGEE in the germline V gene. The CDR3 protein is CASSPTAQGRGAFF. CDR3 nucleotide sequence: TGTGCCAGCAGCCCCACGGCACAGGGGCGCGGAGCTTTCTTT.

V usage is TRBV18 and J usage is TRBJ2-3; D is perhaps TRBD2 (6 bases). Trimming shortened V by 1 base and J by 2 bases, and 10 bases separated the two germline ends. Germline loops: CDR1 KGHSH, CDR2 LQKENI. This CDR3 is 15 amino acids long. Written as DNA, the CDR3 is TGTGCCAGCTCACCACTTCGGGGGAACACAGATACGCAGTATTTT. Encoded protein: CASSPLRGNTDTQYF.

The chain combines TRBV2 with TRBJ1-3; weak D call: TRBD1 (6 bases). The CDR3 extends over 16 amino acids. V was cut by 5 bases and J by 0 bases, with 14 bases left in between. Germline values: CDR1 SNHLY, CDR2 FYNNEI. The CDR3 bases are TGTGCCAGCAGTCAGGACAGAACACGCTCTGGAAACACCATATATTTT. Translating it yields CASSQDRTRSGNTIYF.